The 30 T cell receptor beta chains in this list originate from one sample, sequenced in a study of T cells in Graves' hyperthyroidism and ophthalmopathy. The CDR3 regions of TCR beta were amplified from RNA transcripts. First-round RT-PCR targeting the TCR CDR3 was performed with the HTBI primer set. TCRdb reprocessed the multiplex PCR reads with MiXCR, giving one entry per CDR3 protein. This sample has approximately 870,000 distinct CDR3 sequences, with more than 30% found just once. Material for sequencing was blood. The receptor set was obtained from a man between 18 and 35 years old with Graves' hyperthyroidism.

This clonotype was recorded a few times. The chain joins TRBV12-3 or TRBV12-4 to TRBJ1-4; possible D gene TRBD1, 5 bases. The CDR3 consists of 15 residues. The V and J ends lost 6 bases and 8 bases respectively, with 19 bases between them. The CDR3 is CASSPGAGWGEKLFF. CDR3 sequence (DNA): TGTGCCAGCAGCCCCGGGGCAGGATGGGGGGAAAAACTGTTTTTT.

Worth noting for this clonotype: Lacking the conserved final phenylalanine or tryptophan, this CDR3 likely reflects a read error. The CDR3 DNA sequence: TGCAGTGCTAGAGCTCGGGTGAACACTGAAGCTTTCCTT. Its translation: CSARARVNTEAFL. The chain couples TRBV20-1 to TRBJ1-1, with D hard to call. The CDR3 extends over 13 amino acids. V lost 1 base and J 0 bases, leaving 6 bases between the germline ends. From germline, CDR1 is DFQATT and CDR2 SNEGSKA (reference sequence).

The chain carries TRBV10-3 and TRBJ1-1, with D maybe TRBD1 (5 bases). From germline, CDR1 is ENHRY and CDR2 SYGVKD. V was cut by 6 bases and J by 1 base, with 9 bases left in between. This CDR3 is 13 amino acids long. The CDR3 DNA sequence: TGTGCCATCAGATTGACAGAGAACACTGAAGCTTTCTTT. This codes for CAIRLTENTEAFF.

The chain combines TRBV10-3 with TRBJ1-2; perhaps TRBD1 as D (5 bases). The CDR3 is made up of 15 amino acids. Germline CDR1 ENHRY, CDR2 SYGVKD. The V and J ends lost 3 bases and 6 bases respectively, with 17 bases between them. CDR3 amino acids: CAISERPGSVDGYTF. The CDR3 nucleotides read TGTGCCATCAGTGAAAGGCCAGGGTCGGTGGATGGCTACACCTTC.

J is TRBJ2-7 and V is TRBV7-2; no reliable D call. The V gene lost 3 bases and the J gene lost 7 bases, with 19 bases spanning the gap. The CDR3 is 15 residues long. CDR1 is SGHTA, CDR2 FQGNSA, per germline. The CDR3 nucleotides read TGTGCCAGCAGCTTGATGTATCCGAACACCGGGGAGCAGTACTTC. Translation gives CASSLMYPNTGEQYF.

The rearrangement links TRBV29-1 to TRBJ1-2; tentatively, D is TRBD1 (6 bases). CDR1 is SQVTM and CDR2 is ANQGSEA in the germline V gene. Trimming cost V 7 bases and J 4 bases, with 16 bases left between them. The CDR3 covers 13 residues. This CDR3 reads CSGEGDQAYGYTF. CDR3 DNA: TGCAGCGGGGAGGGGGATCAGGCCTATGGCTACACCTTC.

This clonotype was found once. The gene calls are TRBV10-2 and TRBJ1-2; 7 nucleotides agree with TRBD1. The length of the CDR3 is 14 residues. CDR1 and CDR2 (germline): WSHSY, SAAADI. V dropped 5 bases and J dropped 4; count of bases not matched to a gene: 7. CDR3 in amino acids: CASSYDRAIYGYTF. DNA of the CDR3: TGCGCCAGCAGTTACGACAGGGCCATCTATGGCTACACCTTC.

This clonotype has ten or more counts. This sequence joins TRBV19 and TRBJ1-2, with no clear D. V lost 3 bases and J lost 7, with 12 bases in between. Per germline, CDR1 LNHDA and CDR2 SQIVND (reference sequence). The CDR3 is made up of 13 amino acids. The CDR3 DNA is TGTGCCAGTAGTATTGGATCTACGCGTGGCTACACCTTC. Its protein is CASSIGSTRGYTF.

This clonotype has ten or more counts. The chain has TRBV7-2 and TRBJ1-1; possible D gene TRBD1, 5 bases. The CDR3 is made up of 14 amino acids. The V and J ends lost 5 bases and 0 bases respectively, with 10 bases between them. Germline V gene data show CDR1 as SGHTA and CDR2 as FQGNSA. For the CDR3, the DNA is TGTGCCAGCAGCATACAGGCCCTGAACACTGAAGCTTTCTTT. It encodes CASSIQALNTEAFF.

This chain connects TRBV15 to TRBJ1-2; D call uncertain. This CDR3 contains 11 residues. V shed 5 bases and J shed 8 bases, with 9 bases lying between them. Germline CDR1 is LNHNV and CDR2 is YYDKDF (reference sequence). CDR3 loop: CATSAGRGYTF. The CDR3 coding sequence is TGTGCCACCAGCGCCGGCAGGGGCTACACCTTC.

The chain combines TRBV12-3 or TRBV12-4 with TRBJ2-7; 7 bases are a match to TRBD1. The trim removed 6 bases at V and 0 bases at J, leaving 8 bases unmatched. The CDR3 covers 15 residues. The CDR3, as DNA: TGTGCCAGCAGCCCGGGACAGCTGGTCTCCTACGAGCAGTACTTC. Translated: CASSPGQLVSYEQYF.

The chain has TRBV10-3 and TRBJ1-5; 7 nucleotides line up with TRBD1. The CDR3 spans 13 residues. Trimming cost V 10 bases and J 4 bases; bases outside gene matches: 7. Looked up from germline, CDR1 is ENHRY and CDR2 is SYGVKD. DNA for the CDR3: TGTGCCACCGGGACAGCCGATAATCAGCCCCAGCATTTT. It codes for CATGTADNQPQHF.

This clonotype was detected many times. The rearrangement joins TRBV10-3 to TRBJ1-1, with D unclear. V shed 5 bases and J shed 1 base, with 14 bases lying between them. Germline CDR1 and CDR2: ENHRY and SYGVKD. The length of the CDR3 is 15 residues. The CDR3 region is CAISSQGGANTEAFF. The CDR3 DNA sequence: TGTGCCATCAGTTCGCAAGGTGGAGCGAACACTGAAGCTTTCTTT.

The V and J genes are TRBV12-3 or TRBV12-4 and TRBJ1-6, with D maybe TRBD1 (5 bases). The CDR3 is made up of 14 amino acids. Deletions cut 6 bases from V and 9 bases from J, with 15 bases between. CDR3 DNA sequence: TGTGCCAGCAGACTTGACAGAAGGGGTTCACCCCTCCACTTT. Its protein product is CASRLDRRGSPLHF.

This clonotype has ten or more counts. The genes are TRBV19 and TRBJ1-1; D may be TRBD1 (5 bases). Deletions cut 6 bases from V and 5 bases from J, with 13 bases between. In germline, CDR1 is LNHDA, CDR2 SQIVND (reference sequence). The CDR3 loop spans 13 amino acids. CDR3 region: CASSSRRGTEAFF. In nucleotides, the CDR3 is TGTGCCAGTAGCTCTCGACGGGGGACTGAAGCTTTCTTT.

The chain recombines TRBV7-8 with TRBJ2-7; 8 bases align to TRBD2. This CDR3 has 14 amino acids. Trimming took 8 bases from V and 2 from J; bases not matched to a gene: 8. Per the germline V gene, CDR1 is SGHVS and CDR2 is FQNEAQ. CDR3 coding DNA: TGTGCCAGCGGCCACAGCGGGGGAGCCTACGAGCAGTACTTC. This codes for CASGHSGGAYEQYF.

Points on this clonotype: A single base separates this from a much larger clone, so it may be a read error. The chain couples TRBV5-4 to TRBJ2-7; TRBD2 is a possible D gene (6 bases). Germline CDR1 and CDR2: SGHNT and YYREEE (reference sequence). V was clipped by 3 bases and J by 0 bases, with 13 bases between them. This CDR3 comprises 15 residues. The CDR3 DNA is TGTGCCAGCAGCTCCACCACTAGCTCCTCCTACGAGCAGTACTTC. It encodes CASSSTTSSSYEQYF.

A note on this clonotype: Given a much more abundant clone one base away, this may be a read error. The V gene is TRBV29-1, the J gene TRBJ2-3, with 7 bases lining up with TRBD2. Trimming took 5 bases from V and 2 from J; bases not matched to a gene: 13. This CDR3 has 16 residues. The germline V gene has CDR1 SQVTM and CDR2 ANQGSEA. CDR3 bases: TGCAGCGTTTGGGGGGGAGGGGCCGAATTCACAGATACGCAGTATTTT. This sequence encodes CSVWGGGAEFTDTQYF.

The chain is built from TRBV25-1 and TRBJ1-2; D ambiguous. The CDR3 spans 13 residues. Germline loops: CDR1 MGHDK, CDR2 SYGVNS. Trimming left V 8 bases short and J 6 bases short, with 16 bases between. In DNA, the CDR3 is TGTGCCAGCTCACCAGACACGACGCATGGCTACACCTTC. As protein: CASSPDTTHGYTF.

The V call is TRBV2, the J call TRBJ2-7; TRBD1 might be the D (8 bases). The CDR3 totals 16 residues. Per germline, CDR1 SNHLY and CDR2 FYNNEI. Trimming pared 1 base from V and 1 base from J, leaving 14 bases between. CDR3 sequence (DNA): TGTGCCAGCAGTGAAGAGGGGGGGACAGGTTCCTACGAGCAGTACTTC. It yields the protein CASSEEGGTGSYEQYF. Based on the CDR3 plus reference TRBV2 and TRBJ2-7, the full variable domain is EPEVTQTPSHQVTQMGQEVILRCVPISNHLYFYWYRQILGQKVEFLVSFYNNEISEKSEIFDDQFSVERPDGSNFTLKIRSTKLEDSAMYFCASSEEGGTGSYEQYFGPGTRLTVT.

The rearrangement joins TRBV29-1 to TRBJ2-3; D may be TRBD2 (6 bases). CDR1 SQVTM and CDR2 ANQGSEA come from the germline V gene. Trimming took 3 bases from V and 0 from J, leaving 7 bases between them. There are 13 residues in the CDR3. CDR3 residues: CSVDGGSTDTQYF. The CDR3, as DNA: TGCAGCGTTGATGGGGGGAGCACAGATACGCAGTATTTT.

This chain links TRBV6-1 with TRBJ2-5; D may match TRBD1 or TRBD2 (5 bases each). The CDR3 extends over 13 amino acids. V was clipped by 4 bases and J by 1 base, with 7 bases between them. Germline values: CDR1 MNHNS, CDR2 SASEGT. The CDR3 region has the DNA TGTGCCAGCAGTGGGGGGTCCCAAGAGACCCAGTACTTC. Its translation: CASSGGSQETQYF.

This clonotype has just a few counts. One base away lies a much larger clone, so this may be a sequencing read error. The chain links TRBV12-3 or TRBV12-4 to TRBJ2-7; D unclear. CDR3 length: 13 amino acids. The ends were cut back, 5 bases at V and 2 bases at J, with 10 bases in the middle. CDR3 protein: CASSPDWTYEQYF. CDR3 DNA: TGTGCCAGCAGTCCCGACTGGACCTACGAGCAGTACTTC.

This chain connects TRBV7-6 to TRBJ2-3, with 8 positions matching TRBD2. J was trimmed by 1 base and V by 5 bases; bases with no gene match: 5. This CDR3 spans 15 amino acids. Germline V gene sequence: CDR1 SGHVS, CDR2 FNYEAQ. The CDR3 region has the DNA TGTGCCAGCAGCCCTCCGGGACTAGGCACAGATACGCAGTATTTT. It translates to CASSPPGLGTDTQYF.

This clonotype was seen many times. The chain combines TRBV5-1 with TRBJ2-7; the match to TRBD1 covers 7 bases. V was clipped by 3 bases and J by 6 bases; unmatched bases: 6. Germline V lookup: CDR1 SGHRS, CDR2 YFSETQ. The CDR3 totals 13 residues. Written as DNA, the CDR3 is TGCGCCAGCAGCTCCGGACAGGTCGGCGAGCAGTACTTC. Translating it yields CASSSGQVGEQYF.

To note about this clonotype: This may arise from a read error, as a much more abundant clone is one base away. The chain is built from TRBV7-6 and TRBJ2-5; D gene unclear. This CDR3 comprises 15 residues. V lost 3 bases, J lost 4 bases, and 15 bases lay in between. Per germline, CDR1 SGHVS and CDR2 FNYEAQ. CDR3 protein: CASSLSLGRAETQYF. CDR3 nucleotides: TGTGCCAGCAGCTTGAGCCTCGGTCGGGCAGAGACCCAGTACTTC.

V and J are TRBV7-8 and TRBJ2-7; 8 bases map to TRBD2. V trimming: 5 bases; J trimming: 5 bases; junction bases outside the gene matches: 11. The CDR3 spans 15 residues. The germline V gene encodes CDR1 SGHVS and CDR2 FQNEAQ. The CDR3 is CASSQGQGLGDEQYF. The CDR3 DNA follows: TGTGCCAGCAGCCAAGGGCAGGGACTAGGCGACGAGCAGTACTTC.

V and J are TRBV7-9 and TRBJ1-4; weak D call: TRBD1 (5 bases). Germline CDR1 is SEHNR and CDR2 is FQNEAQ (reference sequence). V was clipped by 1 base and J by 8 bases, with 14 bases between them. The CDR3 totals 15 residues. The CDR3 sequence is CASSLGSAGDEKLFF. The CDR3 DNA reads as TGTGCCAGCAGCTTAGGGAGCGCGGGGGACGAAAAACTGTTTTTT.

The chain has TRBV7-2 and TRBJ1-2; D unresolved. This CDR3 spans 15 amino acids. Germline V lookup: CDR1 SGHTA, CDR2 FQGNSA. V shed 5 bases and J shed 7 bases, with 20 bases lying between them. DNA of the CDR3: TGTGCCAGCAGCCGTGAGCAGCACACCGCGGTTGGCTACACCTTC. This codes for CASSREQHTAVGYTF.

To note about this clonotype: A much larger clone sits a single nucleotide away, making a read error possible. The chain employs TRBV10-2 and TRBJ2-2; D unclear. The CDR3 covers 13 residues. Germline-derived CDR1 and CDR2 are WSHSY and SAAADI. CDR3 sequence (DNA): TGCACCAGCAGTTGGCAGGTGGCCGGGGAGCTGTTTTTT. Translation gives CTSSWQVAGELFF.